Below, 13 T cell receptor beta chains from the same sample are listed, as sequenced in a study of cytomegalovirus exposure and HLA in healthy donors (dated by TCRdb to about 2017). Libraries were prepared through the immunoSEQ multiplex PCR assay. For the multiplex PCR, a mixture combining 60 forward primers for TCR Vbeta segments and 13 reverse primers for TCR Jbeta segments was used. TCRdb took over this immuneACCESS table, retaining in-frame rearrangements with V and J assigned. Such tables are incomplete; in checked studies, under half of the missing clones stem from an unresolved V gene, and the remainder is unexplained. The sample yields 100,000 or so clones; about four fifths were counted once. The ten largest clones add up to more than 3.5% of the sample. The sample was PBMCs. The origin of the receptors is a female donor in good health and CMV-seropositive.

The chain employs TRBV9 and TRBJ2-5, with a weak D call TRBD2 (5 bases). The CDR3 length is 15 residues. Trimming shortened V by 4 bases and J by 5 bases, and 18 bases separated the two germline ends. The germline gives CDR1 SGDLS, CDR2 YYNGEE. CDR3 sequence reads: CASSPRGSLGETQYF. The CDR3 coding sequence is TGTGCCAGCAGCCCCCGGGGTAGCCTGGGGGAGACCCAGTACTTC. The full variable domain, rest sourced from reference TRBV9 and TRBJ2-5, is DSGVTQTPKHLITATGQRVTLRCSPRSGDLSVYWYQQSLDQGLQFLIQYYNGEERAKGNILERFSAQQFPDLHSELNLSSLELGDSALYFCASSPRGSLGETQYFGPGTRLLVL.

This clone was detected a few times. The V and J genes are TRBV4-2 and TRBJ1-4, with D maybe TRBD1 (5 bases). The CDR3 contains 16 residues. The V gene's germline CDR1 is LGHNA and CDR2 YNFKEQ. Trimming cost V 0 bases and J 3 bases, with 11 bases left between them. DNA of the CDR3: TGTGCCAGCAGCCAAGATGGTAGACAGCCTAATGAAAAACTGTTTTTT. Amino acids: CASSQDGRQPNEKLFF.

In DNA form, the CDR3 reads TGTGCCAGCAGCTCGTACCTTTCTCCAGCGGGAGAGTCGAATGAGCAGTTCTTC. As protein: CASSSYLSPAGESNEQFF. V is TRBV11-2 and J is TRBJ2-1, with 8 bases fitting TRBD2. Germline values: CDR1 SGHAT, CDR2 FQNNGV. The CDR3 is 18 residues long. With 4 bases clipped from V and 7 bases from J, the junction kept 18 bases outside the gene matches. The full variable domain, its missing parts supplied by reference TRBV11-2 and TRBJ2-1, is EAGVAQSPRYKIIEKRQSVAFWCNPISGHATLYWYQQILGQGPKLLIQFQNNGVVDDSQLPKDRFSAERLKGVDSTLKIQPAKLEDSAVYLCASSSYLSPAGESNEQFFGPGTRLTVL.

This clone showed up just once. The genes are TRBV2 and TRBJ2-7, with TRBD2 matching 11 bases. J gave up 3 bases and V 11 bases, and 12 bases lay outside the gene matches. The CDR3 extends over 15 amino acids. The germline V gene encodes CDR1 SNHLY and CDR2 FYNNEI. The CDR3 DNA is TGTGCCGACCGACTAGCGGGGAGTCCGAGCTACGAGCAGTACTTC. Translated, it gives CADRLAGSPSYEQYF.

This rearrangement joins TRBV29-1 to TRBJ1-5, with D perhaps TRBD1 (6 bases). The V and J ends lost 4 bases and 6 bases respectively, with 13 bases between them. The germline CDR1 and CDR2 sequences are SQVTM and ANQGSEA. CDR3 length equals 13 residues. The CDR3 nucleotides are TGCAGCGTTGGGGGGGGCCCGGGTCAGCCCCAGCATTTT. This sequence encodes CSVGGGPGQPQHF.

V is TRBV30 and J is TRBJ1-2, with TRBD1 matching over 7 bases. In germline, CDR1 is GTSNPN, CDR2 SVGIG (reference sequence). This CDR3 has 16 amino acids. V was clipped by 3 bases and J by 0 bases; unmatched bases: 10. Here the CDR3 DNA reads TGTGCCTGGAGAGCGACAGGGCTTGCTTCTAACTATGGCTACACCTTC. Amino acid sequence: CAWRATGLASNYGYTF.

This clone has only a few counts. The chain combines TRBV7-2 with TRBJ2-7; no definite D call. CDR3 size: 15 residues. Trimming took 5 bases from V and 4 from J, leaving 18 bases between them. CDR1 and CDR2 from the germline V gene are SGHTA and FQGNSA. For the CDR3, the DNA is TGTGCCAGCAGCCTACCCGAGGTTCCTCCGTACGAGCAGTACTTC. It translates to CASSLPEVPPYEQYF.

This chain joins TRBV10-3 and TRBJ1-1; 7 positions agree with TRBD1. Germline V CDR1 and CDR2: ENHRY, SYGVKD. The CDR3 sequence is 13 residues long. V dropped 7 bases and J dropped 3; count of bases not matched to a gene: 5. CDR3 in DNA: TGTGCCATCACCGACAGGGCTGACACTGAAGCTTTCTTT. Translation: CAITDRADTEAFF.

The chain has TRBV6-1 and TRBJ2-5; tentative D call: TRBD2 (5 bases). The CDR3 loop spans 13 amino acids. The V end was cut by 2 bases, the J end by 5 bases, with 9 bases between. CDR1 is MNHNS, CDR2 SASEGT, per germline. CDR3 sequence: CASSEFGEETQYF. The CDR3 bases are TGTGCCAGCAGTGAATTTGGGGAGGAGACCCAGTACTTC.

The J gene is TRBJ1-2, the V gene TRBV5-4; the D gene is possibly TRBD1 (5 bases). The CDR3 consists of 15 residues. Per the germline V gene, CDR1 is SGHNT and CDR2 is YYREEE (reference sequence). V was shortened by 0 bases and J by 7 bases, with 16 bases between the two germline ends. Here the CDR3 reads CASSLVRQQLSGYTF. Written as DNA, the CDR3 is TGTGCCAGCAGCTTGGTCCGACAGCAGCTATCTGGCTACACCTTC.

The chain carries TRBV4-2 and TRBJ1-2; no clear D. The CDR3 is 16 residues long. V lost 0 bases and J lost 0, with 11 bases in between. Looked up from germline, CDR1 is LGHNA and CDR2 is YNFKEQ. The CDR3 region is CASSQDRTPANYGYTF. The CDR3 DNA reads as TGTGCCAGCAGCCAAGATCGTACCCCAGCTAACTATGGCTACACCTTC.

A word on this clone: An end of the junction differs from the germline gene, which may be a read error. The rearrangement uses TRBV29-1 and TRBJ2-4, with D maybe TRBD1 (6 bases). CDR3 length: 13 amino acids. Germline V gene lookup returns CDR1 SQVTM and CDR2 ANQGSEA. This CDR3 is CSVERTGTNSQYF. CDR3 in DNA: TGCAGCGTTGAAAGAACAGGGACGAACAGTCAGTACTTC. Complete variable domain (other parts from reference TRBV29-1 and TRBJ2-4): SAVISQKPSRDICQRGTSLTIQCQVDSQVTMMFWYRQQPGQSLTLIATANQGSEATYESGFVIDKFPISRPNLTFSTLTVSNMSPEDSSIYLCSVERTGTNSQYFGAGTRLSVL.

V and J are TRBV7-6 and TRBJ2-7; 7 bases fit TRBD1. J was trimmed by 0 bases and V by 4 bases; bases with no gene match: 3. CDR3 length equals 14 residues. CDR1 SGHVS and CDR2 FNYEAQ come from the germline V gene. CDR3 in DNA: TGTGCCAGCAGCTCCTCAGGGGGCTCCTACGAGCAGTACTTC. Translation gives CASSSSGGSYEQYF.